This T cell receptor (beta chain) came from a study of shared clonotypes between healthy human individuals. Study context: Per donor, CD8 memory used one plate, CD8 naive used two, CD4 memory used three and CD4 naive used three.

Sequencing was performed with immunoSEQ multiplex PCR; in TCRdb, only in-frame clones are kept and a portion is missing. There are roughly 380,000 clones in the sample; 96% occur only once, and more than 0.3% lies in the top ten. Study findings and constraints: In contrast to clonotypes shared by all four donors, non-shared clonotypes had lower generation probabilities. Generally, naive subsets (rather than memory subsets) showed larger estimated richness.

Worth noting for this clone: Its antigen is still unknown.

The germline V gene has CDR1 LNHDA and CDR2 SQIVND (reference sequence). V shed 6 bases and J shed 4 bases, with 13 bases lying between them. The CDR3 loop spans 13 amino acids. The chain recombines TRBV19 with TRBJ2-7, with a weak D call TRBD1 (6 bases). This clonotype was sampled from a young man in good health. The sequenced sample consisted of memory CD8+ T cells sorted from blood. Subset described: CD45RO+ cells pooled with CCR7-negative TemRA cells. This CDR3 reads CASRADRSYEQYF. CDR3 DNA sequence: TGTGCCAGTAGGGCTGACAGGTCGTACGAGCAGTACTTC.